This TCR beta chain originates from a study of prognosis after radiotherapy for stage I lung cancer. Study-level information: Each non-small cell lung cancer patient was deemed medically inoperable.

The study amplified the TCR beta CDR3 region from genomic DNA. This amplification was carried out by two rounds of multiplex PCR. The authors ran first-round PCR with primers specific to each TRBV and TRBJ gene. TCRdb reprocessed the multiplex PCR reads with MiXCR, giving one entry per CDR3 protein. Of about 35,000 distinct CDR3 sequences detected, around 35% appear once; the ten largest clones hold about 15%. This clonotype was detected a few times. As yet, its antigen is unknown. A much bigger clone sits one base away, suggesting this may be a read error. Sample collection consisted of roughly 5.9 milliliters of peripheral blood drawn at each of two time points. General study results and limits: Reportedly, TRBV and TRBJ gene usage varied with metastasis presence.

The CDR3 extends over 14 amino acids. In germline, CDR1 is MDHEN, CDR2 SYDVKM. Trimming removed 3 bases from V and 0 bases from J, with 6 bases in between. V is TRBV28 and J is TRBJ2-1; unclear D gene. The source of this sequence is a donor of 50 years or more with non-small cell lung cancer. The sequences come from PBMCs, collected before or after stereotactic body radiation therapy (not recorded which). The CDR3 DNA reads as TGTGCCAGCAGTTTTAGGCCCTCCTACAATGAGCAGTTCTTC. Protein sequence: CASSFRPSYNEQFF. Full variable domain (missing parts from reference TRBV28 and TRBJ2-1): DVKVTQSSRYLVKRTGEKVFLECVQDMDHENMFWYRQDPGLGLRLIYFSYDVKMKEKGDIPEGYSVSREKKERFSLILESASTNQTSMYLCASSFRPSYNEQFFGPGTRLTVL.